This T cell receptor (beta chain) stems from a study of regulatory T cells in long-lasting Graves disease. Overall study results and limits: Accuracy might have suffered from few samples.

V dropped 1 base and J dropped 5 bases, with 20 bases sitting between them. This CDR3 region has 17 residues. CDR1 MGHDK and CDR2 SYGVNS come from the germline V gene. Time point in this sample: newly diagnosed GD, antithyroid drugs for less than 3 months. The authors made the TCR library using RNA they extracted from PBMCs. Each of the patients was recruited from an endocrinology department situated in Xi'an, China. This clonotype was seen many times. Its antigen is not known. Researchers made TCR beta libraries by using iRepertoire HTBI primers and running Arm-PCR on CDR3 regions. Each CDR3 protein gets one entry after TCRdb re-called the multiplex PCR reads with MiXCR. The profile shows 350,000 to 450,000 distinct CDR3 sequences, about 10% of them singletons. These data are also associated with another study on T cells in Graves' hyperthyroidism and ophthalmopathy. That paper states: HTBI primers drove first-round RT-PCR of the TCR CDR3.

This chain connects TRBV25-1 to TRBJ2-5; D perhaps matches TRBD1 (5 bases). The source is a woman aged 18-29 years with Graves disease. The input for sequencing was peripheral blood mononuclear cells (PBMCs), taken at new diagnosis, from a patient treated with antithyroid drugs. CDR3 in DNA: TGTGCCAGCAGTGAATCCTGGGGCCTTCCTGAGAGCGAGACCCAGTACTTC. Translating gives CASSESWGLPESETQYF.